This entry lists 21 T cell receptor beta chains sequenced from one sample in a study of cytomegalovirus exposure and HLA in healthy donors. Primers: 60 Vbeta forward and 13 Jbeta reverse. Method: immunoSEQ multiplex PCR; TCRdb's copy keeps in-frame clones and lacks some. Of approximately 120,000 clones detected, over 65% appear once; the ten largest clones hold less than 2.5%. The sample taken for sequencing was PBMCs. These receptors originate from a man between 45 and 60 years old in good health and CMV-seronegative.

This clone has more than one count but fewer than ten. This CDR3 reads CASKNQGGGSYEQYF. The CDR3 DNA sequence: TGCGCCAGCAAGAATCAGGGAGGAGGCTCCTACGAGCAGTACTTC. The chain links TRBV5-1 to TRBJ2-7; tentatively, D is TRBD2 (6 bases). The CDR3 sequence is 15 residues long. Per the germline V gene, CDR1 is SGHRS and CDR2 is YFSETQ. V dropped 6 bases and J dropped 0 bases, with 16 bases sitting between them.

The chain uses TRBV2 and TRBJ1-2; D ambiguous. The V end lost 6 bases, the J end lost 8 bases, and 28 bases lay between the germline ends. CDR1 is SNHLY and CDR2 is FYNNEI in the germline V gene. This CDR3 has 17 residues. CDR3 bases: TGTGCCAGCAGGAGGGCACCGGAGTCCTCCCGCGCGCGGGGCTACACCTTC. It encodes CASRRAPESSRARGYTF.

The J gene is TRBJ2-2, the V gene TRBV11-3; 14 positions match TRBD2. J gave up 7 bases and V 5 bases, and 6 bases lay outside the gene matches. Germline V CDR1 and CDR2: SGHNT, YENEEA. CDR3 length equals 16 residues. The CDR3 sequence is CASSLRTSGGYGELFF. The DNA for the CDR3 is TGTGCCAGCAGCCTCAGGACTAGCGGGGGGTACGGGGAGCTGTTTTTT.

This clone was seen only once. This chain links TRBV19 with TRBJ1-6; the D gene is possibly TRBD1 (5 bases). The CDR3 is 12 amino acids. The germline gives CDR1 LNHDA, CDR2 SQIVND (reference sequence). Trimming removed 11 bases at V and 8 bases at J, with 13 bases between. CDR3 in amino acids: CASREWDSPLHF. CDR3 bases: TGTGCCTCCAGGGAATGGGATTCACCCCTCCACTTT.

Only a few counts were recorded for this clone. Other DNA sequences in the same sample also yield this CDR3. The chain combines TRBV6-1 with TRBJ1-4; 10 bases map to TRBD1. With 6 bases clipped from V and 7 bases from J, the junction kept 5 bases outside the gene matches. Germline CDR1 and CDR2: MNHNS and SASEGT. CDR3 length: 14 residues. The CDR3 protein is CASRTGGAGEKLFF. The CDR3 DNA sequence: TGTGCCAGCAGGACAGGGGGCGCGGGTGAAAAACTGTTTTTT.

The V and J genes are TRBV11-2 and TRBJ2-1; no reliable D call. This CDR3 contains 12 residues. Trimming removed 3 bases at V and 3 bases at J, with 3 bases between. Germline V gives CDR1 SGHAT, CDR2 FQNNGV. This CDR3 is CASSFIYNEQFF. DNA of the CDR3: TGTGCCAGCAGCTTCATCTACAATGAGCAGTTCTTC.

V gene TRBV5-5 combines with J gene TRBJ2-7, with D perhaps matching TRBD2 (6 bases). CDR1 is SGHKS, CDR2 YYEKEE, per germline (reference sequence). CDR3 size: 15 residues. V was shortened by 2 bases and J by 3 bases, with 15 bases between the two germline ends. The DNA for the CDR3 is TGTGCCAGCAGCTTAACGCCCTCGGGGGACTACGAGCAGTACGTC. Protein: CASSLTPSGDYEQYV.

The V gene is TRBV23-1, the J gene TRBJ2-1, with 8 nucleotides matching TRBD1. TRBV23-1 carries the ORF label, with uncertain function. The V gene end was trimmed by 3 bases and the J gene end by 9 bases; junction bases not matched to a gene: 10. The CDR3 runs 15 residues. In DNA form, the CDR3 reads TGCGCCAGCAGTCATCGGGGCAGGGGGCATACTGAGCAGTTCTTC. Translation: CASSHRGRGHTEQFF.

The CDR3 sequence: CASSSGGSPYEQYV. CDR3 sequence (DNA): TGTGCCAGCAGCTCTGGAGGGTCACCTTACGAGCAGTACGTC. The V and J genes are TRBV7-9 and TRBJ2-7, with a tentative D call TRBD2 (6 bases). The V gene's germline CDR1 is SEHNR and CDR2 FQNEAQ (reference sequence). The CDR3 has 14 residues. V dropped 4 bases and J dropped 4 bases, with 14 bases sitting between them.

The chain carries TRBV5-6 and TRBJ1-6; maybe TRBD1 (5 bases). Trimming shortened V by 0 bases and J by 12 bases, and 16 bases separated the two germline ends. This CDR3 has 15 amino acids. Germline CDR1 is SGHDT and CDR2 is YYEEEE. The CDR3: CASSLGWAGDRPLHF. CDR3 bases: TGTGCCAGCAGCTTGGGTTGGGCGGGGGACCGACCCCTCCACTTT.

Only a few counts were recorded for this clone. CDR3 coding DNA: TGTGCCAGTAGTATAGAGGGGGCTGTTGGCTACACCTTC. Its protein product is CASSIEGAVGYTF. The rearrangement joins TRBV19 to TRBJ1-2, with D perhaps TRBD1 (6 bases). V was cut by 0 bases and J by 7 bases, with 9 bases left in between. Germline CDR1 is LNHDA and CDR2 is SQIVND (reference sequence). This CDR3 contains 13 residues.

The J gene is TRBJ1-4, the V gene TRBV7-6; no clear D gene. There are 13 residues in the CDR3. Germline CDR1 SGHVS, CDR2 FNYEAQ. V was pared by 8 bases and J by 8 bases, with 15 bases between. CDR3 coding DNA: TGTGCCAGCGGCCAAGTGGGGAGCGAAAAACTGTTTTTT. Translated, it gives CASGQVGSEKLFF.

In DNA, the CDR3 is TGTGCCAGCACCCTTCGGGGGGGTAGCGAGCAGTACTTC. It encodes CASTLRGGSEQYF. This rearrangement joins TRBV6-5 to TRBJ2-7; 8 bases match TRBD2. The CDR3 has 13 residues. Looked up from germline, CDR1 is MNHEY and CDR2 is SVGAGI. V lost 7 bases and J lost 6; bases outside the gene matches: 8.

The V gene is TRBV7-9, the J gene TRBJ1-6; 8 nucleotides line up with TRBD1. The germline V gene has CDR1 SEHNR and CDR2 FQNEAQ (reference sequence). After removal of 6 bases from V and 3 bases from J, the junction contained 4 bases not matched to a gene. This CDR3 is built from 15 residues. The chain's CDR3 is CASRKTGDYNSPLHF. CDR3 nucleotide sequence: TGTGCCAGCAGGAAGACAGGGGACTATAATTCACCCCTCCACTTT.

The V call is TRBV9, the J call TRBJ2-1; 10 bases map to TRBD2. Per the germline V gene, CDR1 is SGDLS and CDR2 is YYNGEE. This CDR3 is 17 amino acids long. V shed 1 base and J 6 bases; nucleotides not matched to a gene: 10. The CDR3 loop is CASSVNEAGGLGNEQFF. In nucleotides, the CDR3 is TGTGCCAGCAGCGTAAATGAAGCGGGGGGGCTCGGCAATGAGCAGTTCTTC.

CDR3 region: CASSIQVNTEAFF. CDR3 in DNA: TGTGCCAGTAGTATCCAGGTGAACACTGAAGCTTTCTTT. The chain uses TRBV19 and TRBJ1-1; D gene ambiguous. This CDR3 has 13 amino acids. Trimming left V 3 bases short and J 0 bases short, with 5 bases between. Germline V gives CDR1 LNHDA, CDR2 SQIVND (reference sequence).

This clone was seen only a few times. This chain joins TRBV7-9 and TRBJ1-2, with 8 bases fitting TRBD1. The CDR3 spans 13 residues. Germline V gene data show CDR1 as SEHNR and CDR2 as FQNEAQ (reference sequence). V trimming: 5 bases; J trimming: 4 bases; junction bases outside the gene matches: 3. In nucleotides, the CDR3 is TGTGCCAGCAGCCGACAGGGGACCTATGGCTACACCTTC. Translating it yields CASSRQGTYGYTF.

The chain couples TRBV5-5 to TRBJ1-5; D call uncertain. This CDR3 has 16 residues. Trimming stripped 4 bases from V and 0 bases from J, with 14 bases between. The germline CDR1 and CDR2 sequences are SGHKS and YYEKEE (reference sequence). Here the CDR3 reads CASSPILEYSNQPQHF. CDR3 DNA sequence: TGTGCCAGCAGCCCAATCCTGGAGTATAGCAATCAGCCCCAGCATTTT.

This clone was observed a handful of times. Here the CDR3 reads CASSTRRGTYEQYV. For the CDR3, the DNA is TGTGCCAGCAGTACTCGCAGGGGCACCTACGAGCAGTACGTC. The chain recombines TRBV5-8 with TRBJ2-7, with TRBD1 as a possible D gene (6 bases). Per germline, CDR1 SGHTS and CDR2 YDEGEE. There are 14 residues in the CDR3. Trimming removed 5 bases at V and 2 bases at J, with 14 bases between.

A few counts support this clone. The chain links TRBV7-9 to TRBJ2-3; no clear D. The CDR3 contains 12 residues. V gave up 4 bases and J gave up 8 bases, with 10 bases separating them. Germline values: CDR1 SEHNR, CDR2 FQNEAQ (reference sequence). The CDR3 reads CASSSDSVTQYF. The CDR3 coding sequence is TGTGCCAGCAGCTCAGACTCGGTTACGCAGTATTTT.

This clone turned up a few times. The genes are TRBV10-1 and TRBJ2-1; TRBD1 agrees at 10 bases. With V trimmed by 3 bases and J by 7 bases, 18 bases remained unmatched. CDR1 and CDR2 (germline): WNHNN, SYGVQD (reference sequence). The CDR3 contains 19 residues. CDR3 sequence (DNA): TGCGCCAGCAGTGAAGGGGACAGGGGATCGGGAGAAAAAGAGAATGAGCAGTTCTTC. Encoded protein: CASSEGDRGSGEKENEQFF.